The 28 T cell receptor beta chains presented below share a single source sample, sequenced in a study of shared clonotypes between healthy human individuals. Only in-frame clones appear in the TCRdb table, and some are missing; sequencing was by immunoSEQ multiplex PCR. Of over 400,000 clones listed, around 85% were seen once; the top ten hold about 13%. Sequencing was done on a sample of PBMCs. The receptor source for this set is a woman aged 40 to 50 in good health. Some clones in this sample may be carry-over from other donors' samples.

CDR3 sequence: CASSLAGSAGANVLTF. CDR3 sequence (DNA): TGTGCCAGCAGCTTGGCCGGGTCGGCGGGGGCCAACGTCCTGACTTTC. The chain recombines TRBV5-4 with TRBJ2-6, with D unresolved. CDR3 length: 16 residues. Germline V gene data show CDR1 as SGHNT and CDR2 as YYREEE (reference sequence). V dropped 0 bases and J dropped 4 bases, with 11 bases sitting between them.

The chain recombines TRBV11-2 with TRBJ2-7; the D is unclear. Germline CDR1 and CDR2: SGHAT and FQNNGV. There are 14 residues in the CDR3. V was pared by 1 base and J by 4 bases, with 11 bases between. For the CDR3, the DNA is TGTGCCAGCAGCTTAGGCCTCTCTATGTACGAGCAGTACTTC. Translation gives CASSLGLSMYEQYF.

In the case of this clone: A read error likely explains this, since a far larger clone differs by one base. This same CDR3 is encoded by further DNA sequences in the sample. V usage is TRBV6-1 and J usage is TRBJ2-7; D might be TRBD1 (5 bases). The ends were cut back, 2 bases at V and 2 bases at J, with 13 bases in the middle. The CDR3 loop spans 15 amino acids. Germline V gene data show CDR1 as MNHNS and CDR2 as SASEGT. The CDR3 DNA reads as TGTGCCAGCAGTGAAAGTGTAGGGGCCCCCTACGAGCAGTACTTC. This gives the protein CASSESVGAPYEQYF.

The chain has TRBV6-1 and TRBJ2-2; either TRBD1 or TRBD2 may fit D (5 bases each). This CDR3 is built from 16 residues. Per germline, CDR1 MNHNS and CDR2 SASEGT. V was pared by 2 bases and J by 3 bases, with 13 bases between. The CDR3 loop reads CASSEYRGPDTGELFF. CDR3 sequence (DNA): TGTGCCAGCAGTGAATACCGGGGCCCAGACACCGGGGAGCTGTTTTTT.

The V gene is TRBV15, the J gene TRBJ1-5; D gene uncertain. Per the germline V gene, CDR1 is LNHNV and CDR2 is YYDKDF (reference sequence). The CDR3 extends over 18 amino acids. V was cut by 0 bases and J by 6 bases, with 21 bases left in between. CDR3 DNA sequence: TGTGCCACCAGCAGAGATAGAACTCGGGAGGGCCGGGCTCAGCCCCAGCATTTT. Its protein product is CATSRDRTREGRAQPQHF.

The chain recombines TRBV27 with TRBJ2-5; 13 nucleotides align to TRBD2. The CDR3 spans 15 residues. Germline lookup yields CDR1 MNHEY and CDR2 SMNVEV (reference sequence). The ends lost 10 bases at V and 3 bases at J; junction bases unmatched: 8. The DNA of the CDR3 is TGTGCCACCGCTAGACTAGCGGGAGGTGAAGAGACCCAGTACTTC. Protein: CATARLAGGEETQYF.

A remark on this clone: This likely stems from a read error, as it lies one base from a far larger clone. The J gene is TRBJ2-5, the V gene TRBV25-1, with 13 bases that match TRBD2. The germline V gene has CDR1 MGHDK and CDR2 SYGVNS. The length of the CDR3 is 15 residues. V was clipped by 4 bases and J by 11 bases; unmatched bases: 10. CDR3 residues: CASSAGLAGVDKQYF. CDR3 DNA sequence: TGTGCCAGCAGTGCCGGACTAGCGGGAGTCGACAAGCAGTACTTC. Supplemented by reference TRBV25-1 and TRBJ2-5, the full variable domain reads EADIYQTPRYLVIGTGKKITLECSQTMGHDKMYWYQQDPGMELHLIHYSYGVNSTEKGDLSSESTVSRIRTEHFPLTLESARPSHTSQYLCASSAGLAGVDKQYFGPGTRLLVL.

The CDR3, as DNA: TGCAGTGCTAGGGTCAAGGAGACCCAGTACTTC. Encoded protein: CSARVKETQYF. This sequence joins TRBV20-1 and TRBJ2-5; D gene ambiguous. Germline loops: CDR1 DFQATT, CDR2 SNEGSKA (reference sequence). With 3 bases removed from V and 5 bases from J, the gap between germline ends came to 7 bases. The CDR3 runs 11 residues.

The chain carries TRBV5-1 and TRBJ2-7, with D unclear. V was clipped by 5 bases and J by 2 bases, with 11 bases between them. CDR1 and CDR2 (germline): SGHRS, YFSETQ. This CDR3 has 13 residues. Here the CDR3 reads CASSLPSPYEQYF. The CDR3 region has the DNA TGCGCCAGCAGTCTGCCAAGCCCCTACGAGCAGTACTTC. The full variable domain, completed using reference TRBV5-1 and TRBJ2-7, is KAGVTQTPRYLIKTRGQQVTLSCSPISGHRSVSWYQQTPGQGLQFLFEYFSETQRNKGNFPGRFSGRQFSNSRSEMNVSTLELGDSALYLCASSLPSPYEQYFGPGTRLTVT.

In regard to this clone: Only one base separates this from a far larger clonotype, so it likely reflects a read error. The rearrangement uses TRBV7-9 and TRBJ1-1; D possibly corresponds to TRBD1 (5 bases). The germline V gene has CDR1 SEHNR and CDR2 FQNEAQ (reference sequence). The CDR3 contains 14 residues. CDR3 nucleotide sequence: TGTGCCATCAGCCAGGGACTACGGCACACTGAAGCTTTCTTT. Translated: CAISQGLRHTEAFF.

V is TRBV18 and J is TRBJ1-3; 12 bases are a match to TRBD1. The trim removed 2 bases at V and 4 bases at J, leaving 12 bases unmatched. This CDR3 has 19 residues. Germline CDR1 is KGHSH and CDR2 is LQKENI. The CDR3 DNA is TGTGCCAGCTCACCAAACAAAATCGGGACAGGGGGCAACGGAAACACCATATATTTT. Encoded protein: CASSPNKIGTGGNGNTIYF.

The chain employs TRBV2 and TRBJ2-3; TRBD2 agrees at 8 bases. Unmatched junction bases numbered 9, after V lost 6 bases and J lost 4 bases. The CDR3 spans 15 residues. Germline V gene sequence: CDR1 SNHLY, CDR2 FYNNEI. In DNA, the CDR3 is TGTGCCAGCAGCCCCAAGACTAGCGTCTCAGATACGCAGTATTTT. Translation gives CASSPKTSVSDTQYF. The whole variable domain, filled in from reference TRBV2 and TRBJ2-3, reads EPEVTQTPSHQVTQMGQEVILRCVPISNHLYFYWYRQILGQKVEFLVSFYNNEISEKSEIFDDQFSVERPDGSNFTLKIRSTKLEDSAMYFCASSPKTSVSDTQYFGPGTRLTVL.

The rearrangement uses TRBV29-1 and TRBJ2-1, with unresolved D. In germline, CDR1 is SQVTM, CDR2 ANQGSEA. This CDR3 is built from 14 residues. Deletions cut 6 bases from V and 6 bases from J, with 18 bases between. The CDR3: CSVPAKGYSNEQFF. The CDR3 nucleotides are TGCAGCGTACCCGCTAAAGGATATTCCAATGAGCAGTTCTTC.

The chain is built from TRBV29-1 and TRBJ2-3; D is perhaps TRBD2 (5 bases). The CDR3 spans 14 residues. V lost 7 bases and J 0 bases, leaving 14 bases between the germline ends. The germline V gene has CDR1 SQVTM and CDR2 ANQGSEA. The CDR3 is CSAGGQVSTDTQYF. CDR3 nucleotides: TGCAGCGCCGGCGGGCAGGTGAGCACAGATACGCAGTATTTT.

In the case of this clone: A far larger clone is only one base removed, so a read error is likely. The gene calls are TRBV4-1 and TRBJ2-7; D perhaps matches TRBD2 (5 bases). Germline CDR1 MGHRA, CDR2 YSYEKL. The CDR3 contains 15 residues. CDR3 bases: TGCGCCATCAGCCAAGCGGCCGTAGGCGGCTACGAGCAGTACTTC. It translates to CAISQAAVGGYEQYF.

This sequence joins TRBV27 and TRBJ2-1; 8 nucleotides match TRBD2. CDR1 is MNHEY and CDR2 is SMNVEV in the germline V gene (reference sequence). CDR3 length equals 13 residues. V lost 8 bases and J lost 6; bases outside the gene matches: 6. DNA for the CDR3: TGTGCCAGCGGGACTAGGGGTTTCAATGAGCAGTTCTTC. Translated: CASGTRGFNEQFF.

To note about this clone: A far larger clone differs by one base, so this is likely a read error. Other DNA sequences within the sample encode an identical CDR3. This sequence joins TRBV19 and TRBJ1-2; D perhaps matches TRBD1 (5 bases). Per germline, CDR1 LNHDA and CDR2 SQIVND (reference sequence). The CDR3 consists of 13 residues. The CDR3 bases are TGTGCTAGTAGTACGGATCCCCAGGGAGGCTACACCTTC. It codes for CASSTDPQGGYTF.

The chain employs TRBV28 and TRBJ2-7, with TRBD1 as a possible D gene (8 bases). The V end was cut by 8 bases, the J end by 4 bases, with 18 bases between. This CDR3 region has 14 residues. Per germline, CDR1 MDHEN and CDR2 SYDVKM. CDR3 loop: CASGSGTGGYEQYF. CDR3 DNA: TGTGCCAGCGGAAGCGGGACAGGAGGTTACGAGCAGTACTTC. Supplemented by reference TRBV28 and TRBJ2-7, the full variable domain reads DVKVTQSSRYLVKRTGEKVFLECVQDMDHENMFWYRQDPGLGLRLIYFSYDVKMKEKGDIPEGYSVSREKKERFSLILESASTNQTSMYLCASGSGTGGYEQYFGPGTRLTVT.

The chain couples TRBV4-3 to TRBJ2-1; 12 bases are shared with TRBD2. CDR1 is LGHNA and CDR2 is YSLEER in the germline V gene. V gave up 1 base and J gave up 2 bases; unmatched junction bases: 0. CDR3 length equals 16 residues. CDR3 nucleotide sequence: TGCGCCAGCAGCCAAGGACTAGCGGGGGCCTACAATGAGCAGTTCTTC. Its translation is CASSQGLAGAYNEQFF.

The chain has TRBV29-1 and TRBJ2-3; D may match TRBD1 or TRBD2 (5 bases each). Looked up from germline, CDR1 is SQVTM and CDR2 is ANQGSEA. This CDR3 is 15 amino acids long. Between the trimmed V and J ends, which lost 4 bases and 2 bases, there was a span of 16 bases. In DNA form, the CDR3 reads TGCAGCGTTGCCGGGGATAGGGGAGTCACAGATACGCAGTATTTT. Its protein is CSVAGDRGVTDTQYF.

The chain is built from TRBV7-2 and TRBJ2-2; weak D call: TRBD1 (6 bases). V was trimmed by 4 bases and J by 6 bases, leaving 12 bases between them. Per the germline V gene, CDR1 is SGHTA and CDR2 is FQGNSA. The CDR3 is 14 amino acids. The CDR3 DNA follows: TGTGCCAGCAGCTATGATACAGGGCCCGGGGAGCTGTTTTTT. This codes for CASSYDTGPGELFF. Together with reference TRBV7-2 and TRBJ2-2, the CDR3 gives the full variable domain: GAGVSQSPSNKVTEKGKDVELRCDPISGHTALYWYRQSLGQGLEFLIYFQGNSAPDKSGLPSDRFSAERTGGSVSTLTIQRTQQEDSAVYLCASSYDTGPGELFFGEGSRLTVL.

A remark on this clone: The likely explanation is a read error, given a far larger clone one base away. This chain joins TRBV15 and TRBJ2-5; 11 bases line up with TRBD2. Germline V gene data show CDR1 as LNHNV and CDR2 as YYDKDF (reference sequence). With 1 base clipped from V and 6 bases from J, the junction kept 7 bases outside the gene matches. This CDR3 spans 16 amino acids. CDR3 amino acids: CATSRGVTSGDKTQYF. The CDR3 DNA follows: TGTGCCACCAGCAGAGGAGTGACTAGCGGGGATAAGACCCAGTACTTC. The variable domain in full, with the rest retrieved from reference TRBV15 and TRBJ2-5, is DAMVIQNPRYQVTQFGKPVTLSCSQTLNHNVMYWYQQKSSQAPKLLFHYYDKDFNNEADTPDNFQSRRPNTSFCFLDIRSPGLGDTAMYLCATSRGVTSGDKTQYFGPGTRLLVL.

Of note for this clone: Other DNA sequences within the sample encode an identical CDR3. The genes are TRBV5-1 and TRBJ1-2; D may be TRBD1 (5 bases). The germline gives CDR1 SGHRS, CDR2 YFSETQ. V lost 1 base and J 1 base, leaving 5 bases between the germline ends. There are 13 residues in the CDR3. In nucleotides, the CDR3 is TGCGCCAGCAGCTTGCAGGGTAACTATGGCTACACCTTC. Its translation is CASSLQGNYGYTF.

The genes are TRBV6-5 and TRBJ2-7; TRBD1 might be the D (5 bases). CDR1 is MNHEY, CDR2 SVGAGI, per germline. The CDR3 spans 13 residues. V lost 11 bases, J lost 4 bases, and 18 bases lay in between. CDR3 DNA: TGTGCCGTCCTCCGCCGACAGCCTTACGAGCAGTACTTC. Translating gives CAVLRRQPYEQYF.

This clone was detected once. Other nucleotide sequences from this sample produce the same CDR3. The chain is built from TRBV27 and TRBJ2-7; 9 bases agree with TRBD1. The CDR3 runs to 14 residues. The junction had 5 bases not matched to a gene; V was cut back by 4 bases and J by 4 bases. The germline V gene has CDR1 MNHEY and CDR2 SMNVEV (reference sequence). The CDR3 loop is CASSSGTGRYEQYF. The CDR3 coding sequence is TGTGCCAGCAGTTCCGGGACAGGGCGTTACGAGCAGTACTTC.

J is TRBJ2-5 and V is TRBV7-3; no clear D gene. This CDR3 contains 13 residues. Germline V gene data show CDR1 as SGHTA and CDR2 as FQGTGA. Trimming stripped 5 bases from V and 2 bases from J, with 9 bases between. CDR3 region: CASSPPGQETQYF. In DNA, the CDR3 is TGTGCCAGCAGCCCCCCGGGTCAAGAGACCCAGTACTTC.

CDR3 in amino acids: CASTNRGGNSNQPQHF. Here the CDR3 DNA reads TGTGCCAGCACCAACCGGGGGGGTAATAGCAATCAGCCCCAGCATTTT. This chain connects TRBV6-6 to TRBJ1-5; D perhaps matches TRBD1 (5 bases). The CDR3 covers 16 residues. Germline CDR1 reads MNHNY; CDR2 reads SVGAGI (reference sequence). Between the trimmed V and J ends, which lost 7 bases and 0 bases, there was a span of 16 bases.

The chain employs TRBV21-1 and TRBJ1-1. TRBV21-1 is classified as a pseudogene. The CDR3 loop spans 17 amino acids. CDR3 sequence: CASRCIGGGLMNTEAFF. CDR3 in DNA: TGTGCCAGCAGGTGTATTGGGGGGGGCCTTATGAACACTGAAGCTTTCTTT.